The source of this T cell receptor (beta chain) is a study of blood T cell repertoires in COVID-19. Study background: Samples of COVID-19 (acute and convalescent) were obtained from the United States, Italy and Spain. Sources were T cells, B-cell-depleted T cells, or PBMCs; the material itself was cDNA or gDNA.

This CDR3 spans 14 amino acids. From germline, CDR1 is LNHNV and CDR2 YYDKDF (reference sequence). Worth noting for this clone: One end of the junction does not line up with germline, which may come from a read error.

How the authors handled the data: Nucleated cell number was recorded as an estimate derived from reference gene primer amplification. The protocol was immunoSEQ multiplex PCR, while the TCRdb copy is restricted to in-frame clones and leaves out a portion. V and J calls and clone size are given by that table; D and trimming were obtained from the DNA. Of fewer than 60,000 clones in the sample, 81% are singletons; the top ten hold under 30%. This rearrangement joins TRBV15 to TRBJ1-2; 12 positions agree with TRBD1. The sample was peripheral blood. The sequence was obtained from a woman at least 80 years old with COVID-19, enrolled during active disease. This chain's CDR3 is CATSRGGTGGDGDF. The DNA for the CDR3 is TGTGCCACCAGCAGAGGAGGGACAGGGGGCGACGGGGATTTC.